One sample yielded the 14 T cell receptor beta chains listed below, sequenced in a study of T cells after yellow fever vaccination. MiXCR was run by TCRdb on the 5' RACE reads, yielding one entry per CDR3 protein. Among hundreds of thousands of distinct CDR3 sequences, less than 4.5% were seen once, and the ten largest hold about a quarter. The source was PBMCs, collected on the day of the yellow fever booster vaccination. Receptor source: a man between 18 and 35 years old who received the YFV17D yellow fever vaccine.

This clonotype was picked up many times. The chain is built from TRBV4-1 and TRBJ2-5, with a possible D match to TRBD2 (5 bases). Germline assignment: CDR1 MGHRA and CDR2 YSYEKL. CDR3 length: 14 residues. V was clipped by 4 bases and J by 5 bases, with 14 bases between them. In DNA form, the CDR3 reads TGCGCCAGCAGCCTACTAGGACTTGTGGAGACCCAGTACTTC. This translates into CASSLLGLVETQYF.

This clonotype was recorded many times. The chain couples TRBV15 to TRBJ1-1, with D uncertain. The V and J ends lost 0 bases and 1 base respectively, with 9 bases between them. The CDR3 has 15 amino acids. Germline lookup yields CDR1 LNHNV and CDR2 YYDKDF (reference sequence). CDR3 sequence: CATSRDSAGNTEAFF. CDR3 DNA sequence: TGTGCCACCAGCAGAGACAGCGCGGGGAACACTGAAGCTTTCTTT.

This clonotype was picked up many times. The chain employs TRBV12-3 or TRBV12-4 and TRBJ2-5; no firm D call. Trimming pared 4 bases from V and 1 base from J, leaving 4 bases between. This CDR3 has 12 amino acids. The CDR3 DNA reads TGTGCCAGCAGTTCCCTCCAAGAGACCCAGTACTTC. Translating it yields CASSSLQETQYF.

This clonotype was seen only a few times. The CDR3 nucleotides read TGTGCCAGCAGCTTGGCGGGGGTTAATTCACCCCTCCACTTT. Amino acids: CASSLAGVNSPLHF. This sequence joins TRBV5-4 and TRBJ1-6; weak D call: TRBD1 (5 bases). The germline CDR1 and CDR2 sequences are SGHNT and YYREEE (reference sequence). The CDR3 loop spans 14 amino acids. The V gene lost 0 bases and the J gene lost 6 bases, with 7 bases spanning the gap.

This clonotype was seen a few times. This sequence joins TRBV29-1 and TRBJ1-1; D unresolved. The CDR3 is 11 residues long. V was pared by 7 bases and J by 4 bases, with 10 bases between. The V gene's germline CDR1 is SQVTM and CDR2 ANQGSEA. The CDR3: CSGTWGTEAFF. The CDR3 nucleotides read TGCAGCGGAACCTGGGGCACTGAAGCTTTCTTT.

The J gene is TRBJ2-1, the V gene TRBV7-3, with TRBD2 matching 12 bases. J was trimmed by 8 bases and V by 4 bases; bases with no gene match: 9. Looked up from germline, CDR1 is SGHTA and CDR2 is FQGTGA. The CDR3 consists of 16 residues. The DNA for the CDR3 is TGTGCCAGCAGCTCCCTGTCTAGCGGGGGGGCCTATGAGCAGTTCTTC. This gives the protein CASSSLSSGGAYEQFF.

This clonotype has at least ten counts. This chain connects TRBV4-2 to TRBJ2-3, with D uncertain. Germline V CDR1 and CDR2: LGHNA, YNFKEQ. The CDR3 extends over 14 amino acids. Trimming removed 0 bases at V and 5 bases at J, with 9 bases between. CDR3 in DNA: TGTGCCAGCAGCCAAGATGGCGGTCAAGATACGCAGTATTTT. It translates to CASSQDGGQDTQYF.

Only a few counts were recorded for this clonotype. V gene TRBV6-2 or TRBV6-3 combines with J gene TRBJ2-3; TRBD2 aligns across 8 bases. The CDR3 totals 14 residues. The germline gives CDR1 MNHEY, CDR2 SVGEGT. V trimming: 3 bases; J trimming: 5 bases; junction bases outside the gene matches: 4. CDR3 sequence reads: CASSYIAGKDTQYF. CDR3 coding DNA: TGTGCCAGCAGTTATATAGCGGGGAAAGATACGCAGTATTTT.

This clonotype was observed a few times. The rearrangement links TRBV11-2 to TRBJ1-1; maybe TRBD1 (6 bases). Looked up from germline, CDR1 is SGHAT and CDR2 is FQNNGV. V was shortened by 5 bases and J by 4 bases, with 14 bases between the two germline ends. This CDR3 is built from 14 residues. The CDR3 DNA is TGTGCCAGCAGCCCTAGGAGGGGGGGCACTGAAGCTTTCTTT. Translated: CASSPRRGGTEAFF.

This clonotype was detected many times. The chain employs TRBV11-2 and TRBJ2-7, with a tentative D call TRBD2 (6 bases). Looked up from germline, CDR1 is SGHAT and CDR2 is FQNNGV. Between the trimmed V and J ends, which lost 0 bases and 2 bases, there was a span of 26 bases. The CDR3 consists of 20 residues. In DNA form, the CDR3 reads TGTGCCAGCAGCTTAGATGAGGTGGGACTCGACCCAAGGGGTACCTACGAGCAGTACTTC. Its translation is CASSLDEVGLDPRGTYEQYF. Complete variable domain (other parts from reference TRBV11-2 and TRBJ2-7): EAGVAQSPRYKIIEKRQSVAFWCNPISGHATLYWYQQILGQGPKLLIQFQNNGVVDDSQLPKDRFSAERLKGVDSTLKIQPAKLEDSAVYLCASSLDEVGLDPRGTYEQYFGPGTRLTVT.

This clonotype was observed a handful of times. The gene calls are TRBV28 and TRBJ1-6, with 7 bases fitting TRBD1. The V gene's germline CDR1 is MDHEN and CDR2 SYDVKM. The CDR3 loop spans 14 amino acids. Trimming cost V 5 bases and J 13 bases; bases outside gene matches: 11. CDR3 nucleotides: TGTGCCAGCAGTCGACAGGGCCCAAAAGGGCCCCTCCACTTT. It codes for CASSRQGPKGPLHF.

This clonotype has at least ten counts. This chain connects TRBV7-2 to TRBJ2-7, with D hard to call. The CDR3 totals 13 residues. The V and J ends lost 2 bases and 11 bases respectively, with 16 bases between them. Germline V gene sequence: CDR1 SGHTA, CDR2 FQGNSA. CDR3 residues: CASSLNQRDVEYF. The DNA of the CDR3 is TGTGCCAGCAGCTTAAATCAAAGGGATGTGGAGTACTTC.

This clonotype was seen at least ten times. In nucleotides, the CDR3 is TGTGCCAGCATCCACCCCATAGCGGGCTATAATCATGAGCAGTTCTTC. It encodes CASIHPIAGYNHEQFF. This chain links TRBV21-1 with TRBJ2-1; the table names TRBD2, a call not compared with the DNA. TRBV21-1 is noted as a pseudogene. CDR3 length: 16 amino acids.

This rearrangement joins TRBV18 to TRBJ2-7; 10 bases map to TRBD1. From germline, CDR1 is KGHSH and CDR2 LQKENI. This CDR3 has 21 residues. The trim removed 1 base at V and 2 bases at J, leaving 20 bases unmatched. The DNA of the CDR3 is TGTGCCAGCTCACCACTGAGGCCATCGCGTAGGGGGACAGGGGAGGCCTACGAGCAGTACTTC. Translating it yields CASSPLRPSRRGTGEAYEQYF.